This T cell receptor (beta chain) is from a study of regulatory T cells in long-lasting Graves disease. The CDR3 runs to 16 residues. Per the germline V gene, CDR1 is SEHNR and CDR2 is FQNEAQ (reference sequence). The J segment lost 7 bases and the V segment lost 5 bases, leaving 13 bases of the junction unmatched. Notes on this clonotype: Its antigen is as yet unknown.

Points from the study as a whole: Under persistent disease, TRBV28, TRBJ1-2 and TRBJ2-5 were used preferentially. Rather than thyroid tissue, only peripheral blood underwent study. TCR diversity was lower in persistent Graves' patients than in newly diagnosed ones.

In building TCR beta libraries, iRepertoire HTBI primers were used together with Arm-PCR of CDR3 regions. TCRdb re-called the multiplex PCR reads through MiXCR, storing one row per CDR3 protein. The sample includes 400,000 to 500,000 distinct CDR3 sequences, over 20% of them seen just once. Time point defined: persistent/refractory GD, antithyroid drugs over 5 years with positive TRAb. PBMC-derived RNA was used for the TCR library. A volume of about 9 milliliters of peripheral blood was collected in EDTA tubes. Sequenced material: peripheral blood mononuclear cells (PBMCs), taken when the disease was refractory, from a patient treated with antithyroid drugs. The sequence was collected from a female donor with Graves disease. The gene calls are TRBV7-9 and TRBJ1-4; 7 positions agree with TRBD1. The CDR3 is CASSPRGVPRGEKLFF. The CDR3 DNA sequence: TGTGCCAGCAGCCCCAGGGGGGTCCCCCGGGGTGAAAAACTGTTTTTT.